This T cell receptor (beta chain) was retrieved from a study of cytomegalovirus exposure and HLA in healthy donors. The method was immunoSEQ multiplex PCR; TCRdb's version includes in-frame clones alone and lacks a portion of them. This repertoire shows around 300,000 clones, roughly 90% found once; its top ten account for approximately 0.9%. Comments on this clone: Its antigen is undetermined.

Study-wide results and limits: The study found most TCR sequences rare, yet found some public TCRs in many donors.

The CDR3 covers 15 residues. Trimming shortened V by 0 bases and J by 2 bases, and 11 bases separated the two germline ends. The germline V gene encodes CDR1 SGHRS and CDR2 YFSETQ. The chain recombines TRBV5-1 with TRBJ1-2; D may be TRBD1 (5 bases). The receptor was derived from a woman under 30 in good health and CMV-seronegative. The sample consisted of PBMCs. The CDR3 bases are TGCGCCAGCAGCTTGGTTGGGGCGGGAAACTATGGCTACACCTTC. It specifies CASSLVGAGNYGYTF.